One sample yielded the 8 T cell receptor beta chains listed below, sequenced in a study of blood T cells in healthy people across ages. A second PCR, run for about 7 to 12 cycles, used a sample-barcoded 5' primer plus a J-beta primer mix. TCRdb ran MiXCR on the 5' RACE reads and lists one entry per CDR3 protein. The table has 700,000 or so distinct CDR3 sequences, 22% seen once. The sequencing input was blood. The receptors come from a man between 65 and 85 years old in good health.

The chain links TRBV29-1 to TRBJ2-6; D may be TRBD1 (6 bases). Germline CDR1 and CDR2: SQVTM and ANQGSEA. The V and J ends lost 6 bases and 3 bases respectively, with 15 bases between them. The CDR3 loop spans 15 amino acids. The CDR3 DNA is TGCAGCGTACCGACCTCAGGGGTTGGGGCCAACGTCCTGACTTTC. This gives the protein CSVPTSGVGANVLTF.

This clonotype was picked up a small number of times. The chain has TRBV7-2 and TRBJ1-1, with 9 bases that match TRBD1. The V segment lost 5 bases and the J segment 0 bases; nucleotides outside the gene matches: 7. Germline CDR1 is SGHTA and CDR2 is FQGNSA. The CDR3 is 16 residues long. The CDR3 reads CASSRTGGSMNTEAFF. The CDR3 region has the DNA TGTGCCAGCAGCCGAACAGGGGGCTCAATGAACACTGAAGCTTTCTTT.

The chain combines TRBV2 with TRBJ2-5; D perhaps matches TRBD2 (6 bases). Germline V lookup: CDR1 SNHLY, CDR2 FYNNEI. Trimming stripped 4 bases from V and 5 bases from J, with 14 bases between. This CDR3 has 14 residues. CDR3 sequence reads: CASSGWGLKETQYF. CDR3 DNA: TGTGCCAGCAGTGGGTGGGGACTCAAGGAGACCCAGTACTTC.

This clonotype turned up a few times. The chain recombines TRBV29-1 with TRBJ2-2; no clear D. CDR3 length: 11 amino acids. Trimming removed 6 bases at V and 6 bases at J, with 8 bases between. Germline values: CDR1 SQVTM, CDR2 ANQGSEA. The CDR3 DNA follows: TGCAGCGTCCTTCTGGCCGGGGAGCTGTTTTTT. It encodes CSVLLAGELFF.

The V gene is TRBV4-1, the J gene TRBJ2-5; 9 bases align to TRBD2. The last part of the DNA fits TRBJ2-7 better; the J call may be wrong. Per the germline V gene, CDR1 is MGHRA and CDR2 is YSYEKL. The length of the CDR3 is 16 residues. The CDR3 DNA reads as TGCGCCAGCAGCCAAGACGCGGGGGGGGTAACCTACGAGCAGTACTTC. Amino acid sequence: CASSQDAGGVTYEQYF.

The chain is built from TRBV24-1 and TRBJ2-1; D is perhaps TRBD2 (6 bases). Trimming pared 5 bases from V and 3 bases from J, leaving 13 bases between. The CDR3 is 15 residues long. The germline V gene has CDR1 KGHDR and CDR2 SFDVKD. The chain's CDR3 is CATSGGGWVYNEQFF. CDR3 bases: TGTGCCACCAGTGGTGGGGGGTGGGTCTACAATGAGCAGTTCTTC.

V usage is TRBV10-3 and J usage is TRBJ2-3; 8 bases are a match to TRBD2. V shed 5 bases, J shed 5 bases, and the junction held 9 bases outside the gene matches. Germline V gene sequence: CDR1 ENHRY, CDR2 SYGVKD. The CDR3 length is 15 residues. CDR3 region: CAISKQRESGDTQYF. The DNA of the CDR3 is TGTGCCATCAGTAAACAGCGGGAGTCTGGAGATACGCAGTATTTT.

This clonotype was detected a few times. This chain connects TRBV11-2 to TRBJ2-5; D is unresolved. Germline V gene sequence: CDR1 SGHAT, CDR2 FQNNGV. The CDR3 totals 12 residues. Deletions cut 5 bases from V and 9 bases from J, with 13 bases between. In DNA, the CDR3 is TGTGCCAGCAGCATAGTTATTATGGCCCAGTACTTC. It specifies CASSIVIMAQYF.